The table lists the clone carrying this TCR beta chain with many counts. Its antigen remains unidentified. TCRdb passed the 5' RACE reads through MiXCR, listing each CDR3 protein once. The profile covers a few hundred thousand distinct CDR3 sequences, with approximately 8.8% appearing a single time and roughly 9% taken by the ten largest. This specimen comes from a study of identical twins. Findings of the study overall: Diverse VJ usage suggested most zero-insertion clonotypes were not invariant T cells. Abundant beta clonotypes from cord blood had fewer insertions, unlike memory repertoires, which showed none.

The donor group consisted entirely of healthy Caucasians. The sequenced sample consisted of naive T cells sorted from blood. This clonotype originated in a woman aged 45-60 years in good health.

The CDR3, as DNA: TGTGCCAGCAAGGGACTAGCGGGATCCAATGAGCAGTTCTTC. Residues: CASKGLAGSNEQFF. The chain recombines TRBV3-1 with TRBJ2-1; 13 nucleotides align to TRBD2. V shed 7 bases and J 6 bases; nucleotides not matched to a gene: 3. The CDR3 is made up of 14 amino acids. CDR1 and CDR2 (germline): LGHDT, YNNKEL (reference sequence).